This entry lists 12 T cell receptor beta chains sequenced from one sample in a study of identical twins. Each CDR3 protein is one row after TCRdb ran MiXCR on the 5' RACE reads. The sample yields a few hundred thousand distinct CDR3 sequences, approximately 8.6% seen once. The sample was also reused in another study, on yellow fever vaccine responses in identical twins.

Sequences were obtained from CD8+ T cells sorted from blood. All receptors derive from a young woman in good health.

The chain combines TRBV15 with TRBJ1-1; no firm D call. Germline values: CDR1 LNHNV, CDR2 YYDKDF (reference sequence). This CDR3 region has 13 residues. V was trimmed by 8 bases and J by 9 bases, leaving 19 bases between them. The CDR3 protein is CATSPRVRDQAFF. The CDR3 nucleotides read TGTGCCACCTCCCCCCGGGTTAGAGATCAAGCTTTCTTT.

This clonotype has more than one count but fewer than ten. The chain employs TRBV12-3 or TRBV12-4 and TRBJ2-3; no definite D call. V was clipped by 3 bases and J by 1 base, with 8 bases between them. This CDR3 is built from 14 residues. The CDR3 region has the DNA TGTGCCAGCAGTTTTGGCGCAGGCACAGATACGCAGTATTTT. Its translation: CASSFGAGTDTQYF.

This chain links TRBV30 with TRBJ2-2; 12 bases are shared with TRBD2. This CDR3 contains 14 residues. V gave up 7 bases and J gave up 3 bases; unmatched junction bases: 3. Germline CDR1 reads GTSNPN; CDR2 reads SVGIG (reference sequence). The CDR3 DNA follows: TGTGCCTTCAGACTAGCGGGGGACACCGGGGAGCTGTTTTTT. Translated: CAFRLAGDTGELFF. The full variable domain, rest sourced from reference TRBV30 and TRBJ2-2, is SQTIHQWPATLVQPVGSPLSLECTVEGTSNPNLYWYRQAAGRGLQLLFYSVGIGQISSEVPQNLSASRPQDRQFILSSKKLLLSDSGFYLCAFRLAGDTGELFFGEGSRLTVL.

This clonotype was counted a few times. This chain links TRBV12-3 or TRBV12-4 with TRBJ1-6; TRBD1 is a possible D gene (5 bases). The V end was cut by 5 bases, the J end by 14 bases, with 16 bases between. The CDR3 is made up of 13 amino acids. This CDR3 is CASSAGRLEALHF. The DNA for the CDR3 is TGTGCCAGCAGTGCGGGACGCCTTGAGGCCCTCCACTTT.

This clonotype was seen only a few times. The chain joins TRBV6-2 or TRBV6-3 to TRBJ2-7; D gene ambiguous. The CDR3 has 14 amino acids. The germline gives CDR1 MNHEY, CDR2 SVGEGT. The V end lost 2 bases, the J end lost 4 bases, and 12 bases lay between the germline ends. This CDR3 reads CASSYGSEAYEQYF. The CDR3 bases are TGTGCCAGCAGTTACGGGTCTGAGGCATACGAGCAGTACTTC.

V is TRBV6-2 or TRBV6-3 and J is TRBJ2-1; D is possibly TRBD1 (5 bases). Per germline, CDR1 MNHEY and CDR2 SVGEGT. The germline V and J ends were trimmed by 2 bases and 5 bases, with 7 bases remaining between them. CDR3 length equals 13 residues. The DNA of the CDR3 is TGTGCCAGCAGTTACGGGGCTCACAATGAGCAGTTCTTC. Translated, it gives CASSYGAHNEQFF.

This clonotype was observed at least ten times. V usage is TRBV12-3 or TRBV12-4 and J usage is TRBJ2-3; possibly TRBD1 or TRBD2 for D (6 bases each). V dropped 2 bases and J dropped 4 bases, with 10 bases sitting between them. There are 14 residues in the CDR3. In DNA form, the CDR3 reads TGTGCCAGCAGTTTAAAGGGGGGTGCAGATACGCAGTATTTT. It translates to CASSLKGGADTQYF.

The J gene is TRBJ2-2, the V gene TRBV6-6; tentatively, D is TRBD1 or TRBD2 (5 bases each). The CDR3 totals 12 residues. V lost 6 bases and J 15 bases, leaving 17 bases between the germline ends. The germline gives CDR1 MNHNY, CDR2 SVGAGI (reference sequence). As DNA, the CDR3 is TGTGCCAGCAGCCCAGGGATCTGGGGGTTGTTTTTT. Its protein is CASSPGIWGLFF.

This clonotype was counted between two and nine times. The chain recombines TRBV4-1 with TRBJ2-7, with 8 bases aligning to TRBD1. Germline lookup yields CDR1 MGHRA and CDR2 YSYEKL. J gave up 2 bases and V 5 bases, and 11 bases lay outside the gene matches. The CDR3 loop spans 16 amino acids. The CDR3 nucleotides are TGCGCCAGCAGCATTATACACGGGACAGGAACCTACGAGCAGTACTTC. It encodes CASSIIHGTGTYEQYF.

In this sample, this clonotype turned up a few times. The chain has TRBV29-1 and TRBJ1-1; D is unclear. Trimming shortened V by 7 bases and J by 0 bases, and 12 bases separated the two germline ends. This CDR3 is 13 amino acids long. The germline V gene encodes CDR1 SQVTM and CDR2 ANQGSEA. CDR3 sequence (DNA): TGCAGCGGACACCAGGAATTGAACACTGAAGCTTTCTTT. Its protein is CSGHQELNTEAFF.

This clonotype was detected only a few times. The gene calls are TRBV29-1 and TRBJ2-5; D is unclear. Germline CDR1 is SQVTM and CDR2 is ANQGSEA. V lost 0 bases and J 11 bases, leaving 10 bases between the germline ends. The CDR3 totals 11 residues. CDR3 nucleotides: TGCAGCGTTGAAGATCTACAAGGACAGTACTTC. Protein product: CSVEDLQGQYF.

This clonotype was recorded a few times. The CDR3 region has the DNA TGTGCCAGCAGCTATGGCCTTGGGGTTACTGAAGCTTTCTTT. This gives the protein CASSYGLGVTEAFF. The rearrangement links TRBV7-6 to TRBJ1-1, with D hard to call. Germline values: CDR1 SGHVS, CDR2 FNYEAQ. The V end lost 4 bases, the J end lost 5 bases, and 14 bases lay between the germline ends. This CDR3 is 14 amino acids long. The variable domain in full, with the rest retrieved from reference TRBV7-6 and TRBJ1-1, is GAGVSQSPRYKVTKRGQDVALRCDPISGHVSLYWYRQALGQGPEFLTYFNYEAQQDKSGLPNDRFSAERPEGSISTLTIQRTEQRDSAMYRCASSYGLGVTEAFFGQGTRLTVV.